A selection of T cell receptor beta chains follows, all from one sample in a study of control samples from healthy donors and cancer patients. The method was immunoSEQ multiplex PCR; TCRdb's version includes in-frame clones alone and lacks a portion of them. Here the sample spans around 170,000 clones, around 90% being singletons. Sequencing was done on a sample of blood. The source of these receptors is a woman aged 45-65 years in good health. Both conserved end residues are part of each CDR3. Each record gives: CDR3 protein, CDR3 DNA, J gene, clone size, V gene, D gene. D genes are given only for firm matches. Size values are once, few and many counts, or a class for expanded clones, and some rows have none.

CASSLRGEQYF | TGTGCCAGCAGCCTCAGGGGGGAGCAGTACTTC | TRBJ2-7 | NA | TRBV13 | TRBD1
CASSEHAYPGTYEQYF | TGTGCCAGCAGTGAACATGCCTACCCAGGGACCTACGAGCAGTACTTC | TRBJ2-7 | NA | TRBV6-1 | NA
CAISAGTGEGEQYF | TGTGCCATCAGTGCCGGGACAGGGGAAGGGGAGCAGTACTTC | TRBJ2-7 | NA | TRBV10-3 | TRBD1
CASSPEGDRGETQYF | TGTGCCAGCAGCCCTGAGGGGGACCGTGGAGAGACCCAGTACTTC | TRBJ2-5 | NA | TRBV7-2 | NA
CASSDRAGGPNEQFF | TGTGCCAGCAGTGATAGAGCGGGGGGTCCCAATGAGCAGTTCTTC | TRBJ2-1 | NA | TRBV2 | TRBD2
CASSFWSGRGETQYF | TGTGCCAGCAGCTTTTGGTCCGGCAGGGGAGAGACCCAGTACTTC | TRBJ2-5 | NA | TRBV5-6 | NA
CASSMEGGTYNEQFF | TGTGCCAGTAGTATGGAGGGGGGAACGTACAATGAGCAGTTCTTC | TRBJ2-1 | once | TRBV19 | NA
CASSQGRGLQTQYF | TGTGCCAGCAGCCAAGGCCGGGGGCTCCAGACCCAGTACTTC | TRBJ2-5 | NA | TRBV3-1/TRBV3-2 | NA
CASILAGGNEQFF | TGTGCCAGTATCTTAGCGGGGGGGAATGAGCAGTTCTTC | TRBJ2-1 | NA | TRBV7-2 | TRBD2
CSVGAGVTDTQYF | TGCAGCGTTGGGGCGGGAGTCACAGATACGCAGTATTTT | TRBJ2-3 | once | TRBV29-1 | TRBD2
CASSLNSAYGYTF | TGTGCCAGCAGTTTAAACAGTGCTTATGGCTACACCTTC | TRBJ1-2 | NA | TRBV28 | NA
CASSLAAAAQETQYF | TGTGCCAGCAGCTTAGCAGCGGCAGCGCAAGAGACCCAGTACTTC | TRBJ2-5 | NA | TRBV7-7 | NA
CASSQALAGAEETQYF | TGCGCCAGCAGCCAAGCACTAGCGGGGGCCGAAGAGACCCAGTACTTC | TRBJ2-5 | NA | TRBV4-3 | TRBD2
CASRRTGETRNTEAFF | TGTGCCAGCAGGAGGACAGGGGAAACGAGGAACACTGAAGCTTTCTTT | TRBJ1-1 | NA | TRBV6-6 | TRBD1
CASSPDKSTDTQYF | TGCGCCAGCAGCCCCGACAAGAGCACAGATACGCAGTATTTT | TRBJ2-3 | NA | TRBV5-1 | NA
CASSLTEYGYTF | TGTGCCAGCAGTTTAACAGAATATGGCTACACCTTC | TRBJ1-2 | NA | TRBV28 | NA
CASSSTSGNTEAFF | TGTGCCAGCAGCTCAACTTCAGGGAACACTGAAGCTTTCTTT | TRBJ1-1 | NA | TRBV5-4 | NA
CASSLIRTDGETQYF | TGTGCCAGCAGCCTTATTCGAACGGACGGAGAGACCCAGTACTTC | TRBJ2-5 | NA | TRBV7-6 | NA
CASRDSGHLATEAFF | TGTGCCAGCAGAGATTCGGGACACCTTGCCACTGAAGCTTTCTTT | TRBJ1-1 | NA | TRBV28 | NA
CASSLEMNTEAFF | TGCGCCAGCAGCTTGGAGATGAACACTGAAGCTTTCTTT | TRBJ1-1 | once | TRBV5-1 | NA
CASSLWTGEYGYTF | TGTGCCAGCAGCTTGTGGACAGGAGAGTATGGCTACACCTTC | TRBJ1-2 | NA | TRBV5-4 | TRBD1
CASSALAGLSYNEQFF | TGTGCCAGCAGCGCTCTAGCGGGCCTTTCCTACAATGAGCAGTTCTTC | TRBJ2-1 | NA | TRBV7-2 | TRBD2
CSASHSGYTF | TGCAGTGCCAGCCACAGCGGCTACACCTTC | TRBJ1-2 | NA | TRBV20-1 | NA
CSARSGSGANVLTF | TGCAGCGCCCGGAGTGGTTCTGGGGCCAACGTCCTGACTTTC | TRBJ2-6 | NA | TRBV29-1 | NA
CASSFKSGASDNEQFF | TGTGCCAGCAGCTTTAAGTCAGGGGCGTCAGACAATGAGCAGTTCTTC | TRBJ2-1 | NA | TRBV5-4 | NA
CASSPGGTHTEAFF | TGTGCCAGCAGCCCTGGGGGGACCCACACTGAAGCTTTCTTT | TRBJ1-1 | NA | TRBV7-3 | NA
CASSEGGHQETQYF | TGTGCCAGCAGCGAGGGGGGGCACCAAGAGACCCAGTACTTC | TRBJ2-5 | NA | TRBV6-5 | NA
CASSLRRVGTEAFF | TGCGCCAGCAGCCTACGCAGGGTTGGCACTGAAGCTTTCTTT | TRBJ1-1 | NA | TRBV4-3 | NA
CASSTYGTRQETQYF | TGTGCCAGCAGCACCTACGGGACACGTCAAGAGACCCAGTACTTC | TRBJ2-5 | NA | TRBV3-1/TRBV3-2 | NA
CASSTGTAYNQPQHF | TGTGCCAGCAGTACCGGGACAGCATACAATCAGCCCCAGCATTTT | TRBJ1-5 | NA | TRBV6-5 | TRBD1
CASTRWARSGSSTDTQYF | TGTGCCAGCACCCGATGGGCCCGTAGCGGCTCTAGCACAGATACGCAGTATTTT | TRBJ2-3 | NA | TRBV11-2 | NA
CASSQPGLAGNTGELFF | TGTGCCAGCAGCCAACCGGGACTAGCGGGGAACACCGGGGAGCTGTTTTTT | TRBJ2-2 | few | TRBV7-6 | TRBD2
CASSTATSTDTQYF | TGTGCCAGTAGTACGGCGACTAGCACAGATACGCAGTATTTT | TRBJ2-3 | NA | TRBV19 | NA
CASSQARGGLGNEKLFF | TGCGCCAGCAGCCAAGCAAGGGGCGGGCTGGGTAATGAAAAACTGTTTTTT | TRBJ1-4 | NA | TRBV4-3 | NA
CATSREKGPNTEAFF | TGTGCCACCAGCAGAGAGAAGGGCCCGAACACTGAAGCTTTCTTT | TRBJ1-1 | NA | TRBV15 | NA
CASSPRSGYEQYF | TGTGCCAGCTCACCACGTAGTGGGTACGAGCAGTACTTC | TRBJ2-7 | NA | TRBV18 | NA
CASSLQGEDHSPLHF | TGCGCCAGCAGCCTACAGGGGGAAGATCATTCACCCCTCCACTTT | TRBJ1-6 | NA | TRBV5-1 | TRBD1
CASSSHIRPTTNEKLFF | TGTGCCAGCAGCTCTCATATTAGACCGACAACTAATGAAAAACTGTTTTTT | TRBJ1-4 | once | TRBV7-8 | NA
CATSPRTGDGYTF | TGTGCCACCAGCCCCCGGACAGGGGACGGCTACACCTTC | TRBJ1-2 | NA | TRBV15 | TRBD1
CASSPTTGPTDTQYF | TGCGCCAGCAGCCCGACAACGGGGCCAACAGATACGCAGTATTTT | TRBJ2-3 | NA | TRBV5-1 | NA
CASSLLSGVAGAAGGGGTDTQYF | TGTGCCAGCAGTTTATTGTCAGGGGTCGCGGGGGCCGCCGGCGGAGGAGGTACAGATACGCAGTATTTT | TRBJ2-3 | NA | TRBV27 | NA
CASSLRDRFSNQPQHF | TGTGCCAGCAGCCTCCGGGACCGATTTAGCAATCAGCCCCAGCATTTT | TRBJ1-5 | NA | TRBV3-1/TRBV3-2 | NA
CSASRGGGDGNQPQHF | TGCAGTGCTAGTAGGGGCGGGGGCGACGGCAATCAGCCCCAGCATTTT | TRBJ1-5 | NA | TRBV20-1 | NA
CASSWTGATNEKLFF | TGTGCCAGCAGCTGGACAGGGGCAACTAATGAAAAACTGTTTTTT | TRBJ1-4 | NA | TRBV7-2 | TRBD1
CASKAGTGELFF | TGTGCCAGCAAGGCGGGCACCGGGGAGCTGTTTTTT | TRBJ2-2 | few | TRBV13 | NA
CASSSRMGNGYTF | TGTGCCAGCAGCTCCCGCATGGGGAATGGCTACACCTTC | TRBJ1-2 | few | TRBV7-2 | NA
CASRMSGPQETQYF | TGTGCCAGTCGGATGTCCGGGCCTCAAGAGACCCAGTACTTC | TRBJ2-5 | NA | TRBV19 | NA
CSVGTPMNTEAFF | TGCAGCGTTGGGACCCCGATGAACACTGAAGCTTTCTTT | TRBJ1-1 | NA | TRBV29-1 | NA
CASSPDSSSGNTIYF | TGTGCCAGCAGCCCGGACAGTAGCTCTGGAAACACCATATATTTT | TRBJ1-3 | NA | TRBV5-6 | NA
CASTPGGSGANVLTF | TGTGCCAGCACTCCAGGGGGCTCTGGGGCCAACGTCCTGACTTTC | TRBJ2-6 | NA | TRBV7-3 | TRBD1
CASSQGEGIEAFF | TGTGCCAGCAGCCAAGGTGAGGGAATTGAAGCTTTCTTT | TRBJ1-1 | NA | TRBV3-1/TRBV3-2 | NA
CASSHGTNQPQHF | TGTGCTAGCAGCCACGGGACAAATCAGCCCCAGCATTTT | TRBJ1-5 | NA | TRBV7-7 | NA
CASRDRGRTEAFF | TGTGCCAGTAGGGACAGGGGGAGAACTGAAGCTTTCTTT | TRBJ1-1 | NA | TRBV19 | TRBD1
CASSWNDRAGTDTQYF | TGTGCCAGCAGCTGGAACGACAGGGCGGGCACAGATACGCAGTATTTT | TRBJ2-3 | NA | TRBV11-3 | TRBD1
CASSPPLGGNEQFF | TGTGCCAGCAGCCCTCCACTAGGTGGGAATGAGCAGTTCTTC | TRBJ2-1 | NA | TRBV3-1/TRBV3-2 | NA
CASSQDRPEGYGYTF | TGCGCCAGCAGCCAAGATAGGCCTGAGGGCTATGGCTACACCTTC | TRBJ1-2 | once | TRBV4-1 | NA
CASSQEGWGPQHF | TGTGCCAGCAGCCAAGAAGGGTGGGGGCCCCAGCATTTT | TRBJ1-5 | NA | TRBV4-2 | NA
CASSSTGGNYGYTF | TGCGCCAGCAGCTCGACAGGGGGCAACTATGGCTACACCTTC | TRBJ1-2 | NA | TRBV5-1 | TRBD1
CASSLAGPRGYWYEQYF | TGTGCTAGCAGCTTAGCGGGGCCCCGGGGATACTGGTACGAGCAGTACTTC | TRBJ2-7 | NA | TRBV7-7 | TRBD2
CASSRGGQPQHF | TGTGCCAGCAGTCGGGGGGGACAGCCCCAGCATTTT | TRBJ1-5 | NA | TRBV28 | NA